The T cell receptor (beta chain) described here comes from a study of long-term antiretroviral therapy in people with HIV. Study conclusions and caveats: Transplant-donor-level diversity was not reached after ART, though diversity increased. Participants lacked recorded data on ART adherence, viral resistance or therapy changes.

Participants who had HIV were, without exception, treated in the United States. As to this clone: No antigen is known for it.

Survey-level immunoSEQ v3.0 assays were run. Assay: immunoSEQ multiplex PCR; the TCRdb copy retains only in-frame clones and omits some. In the table there are about 34,000 clones, around 79% of which are singletons. This CDR3 contains 19 residues. The V gene's germline CDR1 is SEHNR and CDR2 FQNEAQ (reference sequence). V dropped 5 bases and J dropped 0; count of bases not matched to a gene: 12. Sequenced material: unsorted PBMCs, taken 1.9 years after starting antiretroviral therapy. J is TRBJ2-3 and V is TRBV7-9, with 12 positions matching TRBD2. This clonotype originated in a man younger than 30 with HIV. For the CDR3, the DNA is TGTGCCAGCAGCGAAATCCTAGCGGGGGGGGGATCTAGCACAGATACGCAGTATTTT. This encodes CASSEILAGGGSSTDTQYF. The variable domain in full, with the rest retrieved from reference TRBV7-9 and TRBJ2-3, is DTGVSQNPRHKITKRGQNVTFRCDPISEHNRLYWYRQTLGQGPEFLTYFQNEAQLEKSRLLSDRFSAERPKGSFSTLEIQRTEQGDSAMYLCASSEILAGGGSSTDTQYFGPGTRLTVL.